A single TCR beta chain is shown here with its context. Its specificity is unknown. V gave up 1 base and J gave up 5 bases, with 9 bases separating them. Germline assignment: CDR1 SGHRS and CDR2 YFSETQ. This CDR3 comprises 13 residues. The data derive from a study of T-cell reconstitution after alpha-beta-depleted transplantation in children. Study-wide points: Surviving recipient T cells and thymic progenitors underlay high day-60 TCRbeta diversity in some patients. T-cell numbers and diversity, one year after transplant, stemmed largely from T cells that were newly produced. Several hundred expanded graft clones reportedly gave rise to the alpha-beta T cells present about two months after transplant.

Construction of the TCRbeta library involved unique molecular identifiers. TCRdb analysed the PCR reads with MiXCR anew, one entry per CDR3 protein. The sample records a few hundred thousand distinct CDR3 sequences, roughly a quarter being singletons. The starting material was PBMCs, obtained before TCRalphabeta/CD19-depleted stem cell transplant. The clonotype originates from a boy less than two years old with Wiskott-Aldrich syndrome, due to receive a stem cell transplant. The gene calls are TRBV5-1 and TRBJ2-5; D remains ambiguous. CDR3 DNA: TGCGCCAGCAGCTTGCGGGTCTCGGAGACCCAGTACTTC. Its translation: CASSLRVSETQYF.